This T cell receptor beta chain was sequenced during a study of blood T cell repertoires in COVID-19. The wider study: Specimens from acute and convalescent COVID-19 originated in the United States, Italy and Spain. PBMCs, B-cell-depleted T cells, or T cells were the source of the cDNA or gDNA that made up the material.

Clones were read by immunoSEQ multiplex PCR, and TCRdb kept only the in-frame ones, dropping some. The sample includes roughly 63,000 clones, around 80% of them seen just once. The CDR3 spans 15 residues. CDR1 LGHDT and CDR2 YNNKEL come from the germline V gene (reference sequence). V lost 5 bases and J lost 4; bases outside the gene matches: 7. This sequence was found in an elderly man with acute or convalescent COVID-19. What was sequenced was peripheral blood. The rearrangement joins TRBV3-1 (or the pseudogene TRBV3-2) to TRBJ1-3; 8 bases align to TRBD1. Here the CDR3 reads CASSSGGLWGNTIYF. The DNA of the CDR3 is TGTGCCAGCAGCTCAGGGGGCCTGTGGGGAAACACCATATATTTT.